This TCR beta chain emerged from a study of T cells in Graves' hyperthyroidism and ophthalmopathy (dated by TCRdb to 2018 to 2020). Looking at the study overall: Peripheral blood was sampled at the time of initial diagnosis, prior to any treatment. TCR V-J signatures able to tell the groups apart were searched for in a discovery cohort of 100 or so patients, of whom 40 to 45 had Graves' ophthalmopathy and about 55 had stable Graves' hyperthyroidism. An independent validation cohort of under 20 hyperthyroidism patients and more than 15 patients who later progressed to ophthalmopathy tested prospective prediction of ophthalmopathy. The 75 to 100 discovery patients were divided at random into training and test sets in a 7:3 ratio. In addition, the study compared T-cell repertoires in thyroid tissue and in blood from several Graves' hyperthyroidism patients. Following sampling, methimazole starting at 30 mg daily was given to hyperthyroidism patients, and high-dose intravenous methylprednisolone was given to ophthalmopathy patients. According to the paper, TCR Vbeta CDR3 sequencing was carried out on some 130 peripheral blood samples, which came from fewer than 50 ophthalmopathy, about 75 hyperthyroidism and approximately 17 progressor patients.

About this clonotype itself: What antigen it recognizes has not been identified. This could be a read error, since a much larger clone is one nucleotide away.

There are 13 amino acids in the CDR3, from cysteine to phenylalanine inclusive. Only the CDR3 region is kept as DNA, spanning 39 bases read in frame from base 1. The germline V gene gives CDR1 as SNHLY and CDR2 as FYNNEI. Trimming takes 6 bases off V and 2 bases off J; junction bases not matched to a gene: 2. The TCR beta CDR3 regions were amplified from RNA transcripts. The TCR CDR3 was subjected to a first round of RT-PCR using the HTBI primer set and the Qiagen OneStep RT-PCR kit. The libraries were constructed in a second round of multiplex PCR and then size-selected and purified. Libraries were sequenced paired-end with 100 bp reads on an Illumina HiSeq2000. From the authors' description of their analysis: SOAPnuke was used to process the raw data, throwing out any read that contained adapters or uncalled bases, had a mean Phred below 15, or lacked an exact constant-primer or identifier match. COPE v1.2.5 was used to merge high-quality paired reads, and clonotypes were defined as unique nucleotide sequences. MiTCR v1.1 was used to align clonotypes to the IMGT TRBV, TRBD and TRBJ reference segments. The analysis was restricted to V-J combinations with a frequency above 0.0001, which together covered just over 98% of the repertoires. The TCS score was defined as F50 (clonal expansion) divided by E x V (chaos), with BLOSUM62-based TCRdist calculated between CDR3 peptides within each V-J. Welch's t-statistics and random forest reduced 514 V-J features to some 14, which were used in a naive Bayes classifier (R e1071). In TCRdb, the public reads were trimmed at Q25 with fastp and aligned with MiXCR, with productive beta chains retained. One record per CDR3 amino acid sequence lists the most common genes and DNA. TCRdb's processing, not the authors', yielded these V and J calls. This sample lists fewer than 350,000 distinct CDR3 sequences; around 20% were detected once. The ten largest clonotypes hold over 45% of the sample.

The full study reports these points: Blood samples also contained most of the expanded thyroid clonotypes (frequency above 0.001), which suggests that blood repertoires may reflect thyroid immune responses. In validation, the model predicted progression to ophthalmopathy a median of about 6.5 months before onset, with approximately 70% sensitivity and roughly 72% specificity. A model built on a 13 V-J signature distinguished ophthalmopathy from stable hyperthyroidism, reaching roughly 88% sensitivity and approximately 81% specificity in cross-validation and 80%/75% in testing. No statistical method was used to set the sample size in advance, and investigators knew the group allocation.

Stable Graves' hyperthyroidism was defined as no progression to ophthalmopathy during 18 months of follow-up. Hyperthyroidism patients were newly diagnosed, had a disease duration of under 2 months, and were aged 18 to 65 years. Any patient with an uncontrolled infection, another autoimmune disease, pregnancy or lactation was excluded. Diagnoses were established on the basis of clinical symptoms, serum thyroxine and TRAb, thyroid ultrasound, and orbital computed tomography. Ficoll-Paque density gradient centrifugation was used to isolate PBMCs from around 10 ml of fresh peripheral blood. Total RNA was extracted with Trizol reagent, and quality was checked on an Agilent 2100 Bioanalyzer.

The TCR originated in a woman between 50 and 59 years old with Graves' hyperthyroidism. The sequence joins TRBV2 to TRBJ2-5; TRBD2 lines up with 8 middle nucleotides. The sequenced sample was blood. The nucleotide sequence reads as follows: TGTGCCAGCAGGACTAGCGTACAAGAGACCCAGTACTTC. Its translation is CASRTSVQETQYF.